This TCR beta chain derives from a study of T cells in localized non-small cell lung cancer. Regarding the study as a whole: A median approximately 59 of the top 100 tumor clones appeared in adjacent lung. Longer overall survival accompanied higher blood T cell density. The study found T cell clonality highest in uninvolved adjacent lung, above tumor.

Data came from immunoSEQ multiplex PCR; TCRdb stores just in-frame clones and leaves some out. The sample consists of around 80,000 clones, roughly 75% of them appearing once. This clone was picked up one time. What it binds is not known. Germline values: CDR1 MGHRA, CDR2 YSYEKL. The CDR3 sequence is 18 residues long. Trimming removed 1 base from V and 0 bases from J; junction bases left unmatched: 8. V is TRBV4-1 and J is TRBJ2-3, with TRBD2 identical over 9 bases. This sequence was found in a man aged 40-75 years with stage II squamous cell lung carcinoma. The material was PBMCs, obtained before any cancer treatment. In nucleotides, the CDR3 is TGCGCCAGCAGCCAAGGCGCGGGAGGGCCTCTTAGCACAGATACGCAGTATTTT. Its protein product is CASSQGAGGPLSTDTQYF.